These 21 T cell receptor beta chains came from one sample sequenced in a study of vaccination effects on CD4 cells after COVID-19. Viral peptide pools were used in the ViraFEST assay to expand antigen-specific CD4+ T cells, and sequencing came afterward. The culture ran for 10 days before CD4+ T cells were isolated. Convalescent patients had PCR-confirmed SARS-CoV-2 infection between March and December 2020. All study participants received two doses of BNT162b2 or mRNA-1273 vaccine. Here immunoSEQ multiplex PCR was the method, and the copy in TCRdb shows in-frame clones only, minus some. The sample has some 14,000 clones; approximately 83% are singletons. These TCRs' antigens remain unknown. Source: CD4+ T cells from PBMCs cultured with HCoV-NL63 spike peptides, taken after COVID-19 vaccination. The receptors originated from a human donor who had a prior SARS-CoV-2 infection.

The chain has TRBV7-2 and TRBJ2-4, with 7 nucleotides matching TRBD1. The length of the CDR3 is 14 residues. The junction had 13 bases not matched to a gene; V was cut back by 4 bases and J by 13 bases. Germline values: CDR1 SGHTA, CDR2 FQGNSA. Written as DNA, the CDR3 is TGTGCCAGCAGCTCATACCGGGACAGCCCCATCCAGTACTTC. Amino acids: CASSSYRDSPIQYF.

J is TRBJ1-5 and V is TRBV4-3, with D tentatively TRBD1 (5 bases). V lost 3 bases to trimming and J lost 4 bases, with 16 bases between them. The CDR3 is made up of 16 amino acids. Per germline, CDR1 LGHNA and CDR2 YSLEER. CDR3: CASSHTIRGDNQPQHF. In DNA, the CDR3 is TGCGCCAGCAGCCACACCATCCGGGGGGATAATCAGCCCCAGCATTTT.

The J gene is TRBJ1-5, the V gene TRBV5-5; 11 bases are a match to TRBD1. CDR3 length: 15 residues. V dropped 3 bases and J dropped 6; count of bases not matched to a gene: 5. Germline V lookup: CDR1 SGHKS, CDR2 YYEKEE (reference sequence). Here the CDR3 DNA reads TGTGCCAGCAGCTGGGGGACAGGGGGTGGTCAGCCCCAGCATTTT. Translated: CASSWGTGGGQPQHF.

The J gene is TRBJ2-3, the V gene TRBV5-6, with 8 bases lining up with TRBD1. CDR1 SGHDT and CDR2 YYEEEE come from the germline V gene. J was trimmed by 2 bases and V by 0 bases; bases with no gene match: 5. The CDR3 consists of 16 residues. Written as DNA, the CDR3 is TGTGCCAGCAGCTTGGTATGGGGACAGGTCACAGATACGCAGTATTTT. Translated: CASSLVWGQVTDTQYF.

This clone appeared a few times. This chain joins TRBV4-2 and TRBJ1-2; D is unclear. This CDR3 has 14 amino acids. Germline CDR1 and CDR2: LGHNA and YNFKEQ. V was shortened by 0 bases and J by 3 bases, with 8 bases between the two germline ends. In DNA form, the CDR3 reads TGTGCCAGCAGCCAAGAAATGGTGGACTATGGCTACACCTTC. Translation: CASSQEMVDYGYTF.

The V call is TRBV4-3, the J call TRBJ2-1; D possibly uses TRBD1 or TRBD2 (5 bases each). Germline CDR1 LGHNA, CDR2 YSLEER. The length of the CDR3 is 15 residues. V was pared by 0 bases and J by 5 bases, with 11 bases between. The CDR3 loop is CASSQDLRGHNEQFF. The CDR3 coding sequence is TGCGCCAGCAGCCAAGATTTACGGGGCCACAATGAGCAGTTCTTC.

V usage is TRBV6-6 and J usage is TRBJ2-7, with 10 bases aligning to TRBD1. Germline loops: CDR1 MNHNY, CDR2 SVGAGI (reference sequence). The CDR3 is 15 amino acids. After removal of 1 base from V and 5 bases from J, the junction contained 5 bases not matched to a gene. The DNA of the CDR3 is TGTGCCAGCAGTTACTTCGGGACAGGGGTCGACGAGCAGTACTTC. Translated: CASSYFGTGVDEQYF.

The chain is built from TRBV18 and TRBJ1-2, with 8 bases identical to TRBD1. Per the germline V gene, CDR1 is KGHSH and CDR2 is LQKENI. This CDR3 contains 14 residues. The V and J ends lost 3 bases and 4 bases, in that order; junction bases with no gene match: 4. CDR3 sequence reads: CASSPGQASYGYTF. For the CDR3, the DNA is TGTGCCAGCTCACCGGGACAGGCTTCCTATGGCTACACCTTC.

The V and J genes are TRBV5-4 and TRBJ2-6; no clear D gene. Germline values: CDR1 SGHNT, CDR2 YYREEE (reference sequence). The CDR3 has 17 amino acids. The V end lost 1 base, the J end lost 0 bases, and 11 bases lay between the germline ends. The CDR3 loop reads CASSLPVVSSGANVLTF. CDR3 nucleotide sequence: TGTGCCAGCAGCTTGCCGGTCGTGAGCTCTGGGGCCAACGTCCTGACTTTC.

The chain is built from TRBV12-5 and TRBJ2-1, with 14 bases lining up with TRBD2. Germline loops: CDR1 LGHNT, CDR2 FRNRAP. This CDR3 has 17 amino acids. V lost 4 bases and J lost 2; bases outside the gene matches: 4. The DNA of the CDR3 is TGTGCTAGTGGTTCGGGACTAGCGGGAGTGGCCTACAATGAGCAGTTCTTC. Residues: CASGSGLAGVAYNEQFF.

J is TRBJ2-5 and V is TRBV19, with TRBD2 identical over 7 bases. Germline V gene data show CDR1 as LNHDA and CDR2 as SQIVND (reference sequence). Trimming took 3 bases from V and 5 from J; bases not matched to a gene: 6. This CDR3 has 14 residues. The DNA of the CDR3 is TGTGCCAGTAGTATGGGAGGGACGGAGGAGACCCAGTACTTC. This translates into CASSMGGTEETQYF.

The V call is TRBV11-3, the J call TRBJ2-1; 11 nucleotides agree with TRBD2. V lost 5 bases and J lost 7; bases outside the gene matches: 7. Germline V gene data show CDR1 as SGHNT and CDR2 as YENEEA. The CDR3 length is 15 residues. This CDR3 is CASSTRLAGRNEQFF. The CDR3, as DNA: TGTGCCAGCAGCACCCGACTAGCGGGAAGGAATGAGCAGTTCTTC.

The chain couples TRBV5-1 to TRBJ2-1; TRBD1 agrees at 8 bases. The CDR3 consists of 16 residues. Germline V gene sequence: CDR1 SGHRS, CDR2 YFSETQ. The J segment lost 0 bases and the V segment lost 1 base, leaving 3 bases of the junction unmatched. DNA for the CDR3: TGCGCCAGCAGCTTGCAGGGGGCCCCCTCCTACAATGAGCAGTTCTTC. The encoded protein is CASSLQGAPSYNEQFF.

This chain joins TRBV9 and TRBJ2-6; D unresolved. CDR1 SGDLS and CDR2 YYNGEE come from the germline V gene. V lost 4 bases, J lost 0 bases, and 5 bases lay in between. There are 14 residues in the CDR3. The DNA for the CDR3 is TGTGCCAGCAGCTCCATCTCTGGGGCCAACGTCCTGACTTTC. Its translation: CASSSISGANVLTF.

This chain connects TRBV2 to TRBJ1-6, with D perhaps TRBD1 (5 bases). The CDR3 is 13 residues long. V was clipped by 2 bases and J by 12 bases, with 11 bases between them. Germline values: CDR1 SNHLY, CDR2 FYNNEI. CDR3: CASSERLGVPLHF. The CDR3 DNA is TGTGCCAGCAGTGAAAGGTTAGGGGTACCCCTCCACTTT.

The table lists this clone with a count of one. V is TRBV4-3 and J is TRBJ2-3; D not resolved. This CDR3 spans 14 amino acids. Per germline, CDR1 LGHNA and CDR2 YSLEER. The V end lost 0 bases, the J end lost 2 bases, and 6 bases lay between the germline ends. The CDR3 DNA reads TGCGCCAGCAGCCAAGATCCCAACACAGATACGCAGTATTTT. As protein: CASSQDPNTDTQYF.

This rearrangement joins TRBV11-2 to TRBJ2-5; D not resolved. Trimming cost V 1 base and J 9 bases, with 6 bases left between them. Germline CDR1 SGHAT, CDR2 FQNNGV. This CDR3 is built from 11 residues. The CDR3 bases are TGTGCCAGCAGCTTAGGATCGGCCCAGTACTTC. Translating it yields CASSLGSAQYF. Using reference TRBV11-2 and TRBJ2-5 for the parts outside the CDR3, the full variable domain is EAGVAQSPRYKIIEKRQSVAFWCNPISGHATLYWYQQILGQGPKLLIQFQNNGVVDDSQLPKDRFSAERLKGVDSTLKIQPAKLEDSAVYLCASSLGSAQYFGPGTRLLVL.

In this sample, this clone turned up a few times. This chain joins TRBV9 and TRBJ2-7; D not certain. V shed 1 base and J shed 0 bases, with 8 bases lying between them. The germline CDR1 and CDR2 sequences are SGDLS and YYNGEE. The CDR3 length is 14 residues. The CDR3 bases are TGTGCCAGCAGCGTACATCTTAACTCCTACGAGCAGTACTTC. Its translation is CASSVHLNSYEQYF.

The chain has TRBV15 and TRBJ2-7; tentatively, D is TRBD2 (6 bases). The CDR3 extends over 15 amino acids. Per the germline V gene, CDR1 is LNHNV and CDR2 is YYDKDF (reference sequence). V was shortened by 0 bases and J by 6 bases, with 15 bases between the two germline ends. The CDR3 spells CATSRDSGGVGEQYF. CDR3 DNA: TGTGCCACCAGCAGAGACTCTGGCGGGGTCGGCGAGCAGTACTTC.

This rearrangement joins TRBV4-3 to TRBJ1-1; D not resolved. There are 14 residues in the CDR3. V was clipped by 3 bases and J by 7 bases, with 15 bases between them. Germline CDR1 is LGHNA and CDR2 is YSLEER. The CDR3 spells CASSHSHLTDEAFF. CDR3 coding DNA: TGCGCCAGCAGCCATTCTCATTTGACGGATGAAGCTTTCTTT.

V and J are TRBV7-2 and TRBJ2-3; 10 nucleotides align to TRBD2. This CDR3 region has 15 residues. Germline V CDR1 and CDR2: SGHTA, FQGNSA. The J segment lost 5 bases and the V segment lost 5 bases, leaving 7 bases of the junction unmatched. The CDR3 DNA sequence: TGTGCCAGCAGCGCCAGCGGGGGGGCCGAAGATACGCAGTATTTT. Protein: CASSASGGAEDTQYF.